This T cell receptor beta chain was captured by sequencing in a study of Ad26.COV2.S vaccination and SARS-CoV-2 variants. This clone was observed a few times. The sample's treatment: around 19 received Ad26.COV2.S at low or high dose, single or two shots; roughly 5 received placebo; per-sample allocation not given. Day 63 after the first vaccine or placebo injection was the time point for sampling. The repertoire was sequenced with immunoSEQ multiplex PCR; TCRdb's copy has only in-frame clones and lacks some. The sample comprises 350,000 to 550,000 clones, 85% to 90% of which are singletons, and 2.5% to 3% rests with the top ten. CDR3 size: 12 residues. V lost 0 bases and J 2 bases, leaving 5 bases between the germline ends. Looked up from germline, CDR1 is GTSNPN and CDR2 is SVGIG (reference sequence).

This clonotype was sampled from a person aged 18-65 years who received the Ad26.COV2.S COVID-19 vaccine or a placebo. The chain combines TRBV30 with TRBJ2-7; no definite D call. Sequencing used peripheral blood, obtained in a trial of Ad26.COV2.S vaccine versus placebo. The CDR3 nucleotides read TGTGCCTGGAGTGTACCCCCCTACGAGCAGTACTTC. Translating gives CAWSVPPYEQYF.